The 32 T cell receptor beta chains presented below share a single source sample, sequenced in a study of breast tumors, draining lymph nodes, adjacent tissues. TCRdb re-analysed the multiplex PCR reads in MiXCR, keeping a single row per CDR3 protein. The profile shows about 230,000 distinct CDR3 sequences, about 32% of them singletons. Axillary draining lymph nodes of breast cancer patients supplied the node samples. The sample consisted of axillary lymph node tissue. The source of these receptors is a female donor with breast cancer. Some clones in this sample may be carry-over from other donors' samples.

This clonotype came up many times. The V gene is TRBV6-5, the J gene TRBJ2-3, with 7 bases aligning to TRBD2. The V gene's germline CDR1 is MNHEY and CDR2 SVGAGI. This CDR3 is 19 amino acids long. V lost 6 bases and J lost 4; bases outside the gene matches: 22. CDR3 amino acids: CASRLTSVGGRAWADTQYF. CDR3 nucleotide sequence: TGTGCCAGCAGACTTACCAGTGTTGGAGGGAGGGCCTGGGCAGATACGCAGTATTTT.

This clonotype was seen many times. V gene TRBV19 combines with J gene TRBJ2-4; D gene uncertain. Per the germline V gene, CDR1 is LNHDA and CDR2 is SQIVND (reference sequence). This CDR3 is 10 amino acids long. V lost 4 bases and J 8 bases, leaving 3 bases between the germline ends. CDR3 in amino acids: CASSRDIQYF. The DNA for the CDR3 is TGTGCCAGTAGTAGGGACATTCAGTACTTC.

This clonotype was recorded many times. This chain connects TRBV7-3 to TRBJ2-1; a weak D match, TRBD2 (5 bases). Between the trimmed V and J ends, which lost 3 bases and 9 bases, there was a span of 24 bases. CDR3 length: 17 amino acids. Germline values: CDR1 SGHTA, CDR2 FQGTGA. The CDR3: CASSLTPRGKAAGEQFF. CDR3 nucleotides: TGTGCCAGCAGCTTGACACCGAGAGGTAAAGCGGCCGGTGAGCAGTTCTTC.

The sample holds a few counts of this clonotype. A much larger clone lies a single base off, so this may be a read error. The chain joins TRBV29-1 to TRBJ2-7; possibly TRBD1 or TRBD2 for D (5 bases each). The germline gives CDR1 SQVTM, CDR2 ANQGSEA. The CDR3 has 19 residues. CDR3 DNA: TGCAGCGCCGCACCGCTCCCCTGGGGACCCGGGCGGGTAATCTACGAGCAGCACTTC. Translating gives CSAAPLPWGPGRVIYEQHF.

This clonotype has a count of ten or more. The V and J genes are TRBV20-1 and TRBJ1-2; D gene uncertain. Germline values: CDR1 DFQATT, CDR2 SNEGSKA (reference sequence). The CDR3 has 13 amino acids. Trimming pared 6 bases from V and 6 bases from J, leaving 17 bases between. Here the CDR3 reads CSAPQASRHGYTF. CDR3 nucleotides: TGCAGTGCGCCCCAGGCCTCCCGACATGGCTACACCTTC.

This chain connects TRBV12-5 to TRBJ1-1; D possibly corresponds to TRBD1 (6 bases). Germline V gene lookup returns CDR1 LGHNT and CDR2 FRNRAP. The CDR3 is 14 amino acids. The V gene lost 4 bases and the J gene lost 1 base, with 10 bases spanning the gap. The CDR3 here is CASGWTVPNTEAFF. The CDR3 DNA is TGTGCTAGTGGTTGGACAGTACCGAACACTGAAGCTTTCTTT.

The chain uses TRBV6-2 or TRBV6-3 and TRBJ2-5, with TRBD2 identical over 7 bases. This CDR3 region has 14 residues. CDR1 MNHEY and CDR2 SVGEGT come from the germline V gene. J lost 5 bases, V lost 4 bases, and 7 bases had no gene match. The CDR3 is CASSSGLVEETQYF. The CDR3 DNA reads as TGTGCCAGCAGTTCAGGACTAGTAGAGGAGACCCAGTACTTC.

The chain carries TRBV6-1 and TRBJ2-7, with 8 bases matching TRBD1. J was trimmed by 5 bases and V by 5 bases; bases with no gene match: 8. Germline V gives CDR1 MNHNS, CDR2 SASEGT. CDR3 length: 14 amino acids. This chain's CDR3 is CASSPDRGSHEQYF. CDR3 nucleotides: TGTGCCAGCAGTCCCGACAGGGGATCCCACGAGCAGTACTTC.

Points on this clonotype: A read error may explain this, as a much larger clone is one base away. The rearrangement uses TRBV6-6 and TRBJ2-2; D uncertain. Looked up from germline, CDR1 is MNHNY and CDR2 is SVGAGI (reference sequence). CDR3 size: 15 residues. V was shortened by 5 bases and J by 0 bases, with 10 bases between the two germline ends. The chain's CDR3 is CASSHNPSNTGELFF. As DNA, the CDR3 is TGTGCCAGCAGTCACAACCCTTCGAACACCGGGGAGCTGTTTTTT.

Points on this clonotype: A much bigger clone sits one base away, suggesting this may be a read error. The CDR3 DNA follows: TGTGCCAGCAGCCCCTACGCGCCCGAGGGGACAGGGACATTCCTTGGGAATTCACCCCTCCACTTT. Translating it yields CASSPYAPEGTGTFLGNSPLHF. This sequence joins TRBV6-5 and TRBJ1-6; 9 bases line up with TRBD1. Germline V lookup: CDR1 MNHEY, CDR2 SVGAGI. V was pared by 6 bases and J by 7 bases, with 28 bases of the junction left unmatched. The CDR3 runs to 22 residues.

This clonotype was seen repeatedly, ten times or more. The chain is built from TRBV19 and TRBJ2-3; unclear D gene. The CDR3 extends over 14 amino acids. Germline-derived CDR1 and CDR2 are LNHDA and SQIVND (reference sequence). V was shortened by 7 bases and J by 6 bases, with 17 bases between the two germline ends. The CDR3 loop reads CASTRLGSDDTQYF. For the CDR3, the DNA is TGTGCCAGTACCCGCCTAGGGTCTGATGATACGCAGTATTTT.

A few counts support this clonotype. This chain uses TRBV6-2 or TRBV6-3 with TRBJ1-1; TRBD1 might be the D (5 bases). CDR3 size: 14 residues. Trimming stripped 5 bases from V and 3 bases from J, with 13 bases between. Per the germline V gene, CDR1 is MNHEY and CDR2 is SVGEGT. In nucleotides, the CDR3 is TGTGCCAGCAGTCTTCTCGGGGGGGACACTGAAGCTTTCTTT. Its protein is CASSLLGGDTEAFF.

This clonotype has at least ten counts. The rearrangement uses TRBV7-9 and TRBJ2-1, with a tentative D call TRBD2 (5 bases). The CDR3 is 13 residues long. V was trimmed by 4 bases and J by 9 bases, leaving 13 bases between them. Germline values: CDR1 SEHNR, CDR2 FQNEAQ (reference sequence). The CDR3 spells CASSSLGLGEQFF. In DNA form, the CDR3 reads TGTGCCAGCAGCTCCCTCGGACTCGGTGAGCAGTTCTTC.

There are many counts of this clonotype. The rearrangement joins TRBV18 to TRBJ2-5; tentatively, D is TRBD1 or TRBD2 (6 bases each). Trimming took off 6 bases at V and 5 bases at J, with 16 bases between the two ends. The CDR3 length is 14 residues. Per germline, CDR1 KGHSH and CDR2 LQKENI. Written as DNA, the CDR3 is TGTGCCAGCTCCCCCCTTGGGGGGCCGGAGACCCAGTACTTC. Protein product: CASSPLGGPETQYF.

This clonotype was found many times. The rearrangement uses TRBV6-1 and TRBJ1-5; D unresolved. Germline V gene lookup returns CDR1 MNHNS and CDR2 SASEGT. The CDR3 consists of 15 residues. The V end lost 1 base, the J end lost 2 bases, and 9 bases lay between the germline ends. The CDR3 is CASSEVGGGNQPQHF. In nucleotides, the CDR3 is TGTGCCAGCAGTGAAGTTGGCGGCGGCAATCAGCCCCAGCATTTT.

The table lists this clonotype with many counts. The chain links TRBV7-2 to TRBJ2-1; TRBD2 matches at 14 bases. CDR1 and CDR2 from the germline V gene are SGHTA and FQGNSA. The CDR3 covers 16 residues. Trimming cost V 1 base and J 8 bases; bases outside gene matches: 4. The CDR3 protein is CASSLEGTSGSYEQFF. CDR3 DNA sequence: TGTGCCAGCAGCTTAGAGGGGACTAGCGGGAGCTATGAGCAGTTCTTC.

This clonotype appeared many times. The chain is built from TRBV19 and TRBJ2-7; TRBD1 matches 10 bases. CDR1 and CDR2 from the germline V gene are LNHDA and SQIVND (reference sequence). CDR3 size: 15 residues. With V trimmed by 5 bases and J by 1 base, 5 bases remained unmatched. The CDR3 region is CASSPGQGFSYEQYF. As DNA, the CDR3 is TGTGCCAGTAGTCCGGGACAGGGGTTTTCCTACGAGCAGTACTTC. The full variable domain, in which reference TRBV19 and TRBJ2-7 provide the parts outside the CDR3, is DGGITQSPKYLFRKEGQNVTLSCEQNLNHDAMYWYRQDPGQGLRLIYYSQIVNDFQKGDIAEGYSVSREKKESFPLTVTSAQKNPTAFYLCASSPGQGFSYEQYFGPGTRLTVT.

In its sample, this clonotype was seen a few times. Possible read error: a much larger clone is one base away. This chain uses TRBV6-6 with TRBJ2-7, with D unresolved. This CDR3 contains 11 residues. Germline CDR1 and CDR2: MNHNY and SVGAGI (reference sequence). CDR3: CASSHSAEQYF. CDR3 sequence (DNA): TGTGCCAGCAGTCACTCAGCCGAGCAGTACTTC.

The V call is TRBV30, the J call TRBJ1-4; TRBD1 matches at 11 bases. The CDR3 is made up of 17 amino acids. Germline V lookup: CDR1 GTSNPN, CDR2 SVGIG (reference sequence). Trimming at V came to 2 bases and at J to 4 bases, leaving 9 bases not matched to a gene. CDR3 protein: CAWSSKTGTGGNEKLFF. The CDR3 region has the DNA TGTGCCTGGAGTTCAAAAACCGGGACAGGGGGTAATGAAAAACTGTTTTTT.

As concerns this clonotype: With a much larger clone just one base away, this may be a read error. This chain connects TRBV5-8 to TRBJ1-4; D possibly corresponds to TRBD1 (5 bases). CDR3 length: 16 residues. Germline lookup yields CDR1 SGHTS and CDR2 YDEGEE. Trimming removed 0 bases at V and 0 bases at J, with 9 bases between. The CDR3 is CASSLGGTSTNEKLFF. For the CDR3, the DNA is TGTGCCAGCAGCTTGGGGGGGACCTCAACTAATGAAAAACTGTTTTTT.

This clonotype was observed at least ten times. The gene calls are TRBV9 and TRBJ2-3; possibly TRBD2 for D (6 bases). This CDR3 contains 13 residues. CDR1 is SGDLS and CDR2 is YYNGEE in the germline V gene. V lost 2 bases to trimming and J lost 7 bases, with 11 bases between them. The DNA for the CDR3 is TGTGCCAGCAGCGTGCTAGCGCCCCATACGCAGTATTTT. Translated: CASSVLAPHTQYF.

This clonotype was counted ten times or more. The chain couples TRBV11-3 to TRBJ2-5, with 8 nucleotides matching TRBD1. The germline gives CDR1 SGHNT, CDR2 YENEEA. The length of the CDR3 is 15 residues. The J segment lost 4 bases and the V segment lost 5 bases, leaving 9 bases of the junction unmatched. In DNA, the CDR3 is TGTGCCAGCAGCGCCGGCAGGGGGCTGAGAGAGACCCAGTACTTC. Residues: CASSAGRGLRETQYF. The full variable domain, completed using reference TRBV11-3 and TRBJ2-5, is EAGVVQSPRYKIIEKKQPVAFWCNPISGHNTLYWYLQNLGQGPELLIRYENEEAVDDSQLPKDRFSAERLKGVDSTLKIQPAELGDSAVYLCASSAGRGLRETQYFGPGTRLLVL.

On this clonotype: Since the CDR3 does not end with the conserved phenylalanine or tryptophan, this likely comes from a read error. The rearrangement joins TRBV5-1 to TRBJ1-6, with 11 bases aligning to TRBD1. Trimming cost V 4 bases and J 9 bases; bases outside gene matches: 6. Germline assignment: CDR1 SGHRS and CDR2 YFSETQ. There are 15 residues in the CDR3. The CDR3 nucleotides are TGCGCCAGCAGCCCTGGACAGGGGGCTTCTTCACCCCTCCACATT. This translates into CASSPGQGASSPLHI.

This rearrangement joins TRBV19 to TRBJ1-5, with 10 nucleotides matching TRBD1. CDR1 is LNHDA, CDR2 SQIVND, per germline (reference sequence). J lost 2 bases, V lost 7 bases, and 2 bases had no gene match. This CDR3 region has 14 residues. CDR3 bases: TGTGCCAGTAAGGGGACAGGGGGCAATCAGCCCCAGCATTTT. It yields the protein CASKGTGGNQPQHF.

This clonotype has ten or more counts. This CDR3 is CASSHVNPGLYRETQYF. CDR3 DNA sequence: TGTGCCAGCAGCCATGTCAACCCGGGACTCTACCGGGAGACCCAGTACTTC. This sequence joins TRBV14 and TRBJ2-5; D is perhaps TRBD2 (6 bases). Germline V gene data show CDR1 as SGHDN and CDR2 as FVKESK. This CDR3 has 17 amino acids. V lost 3 bases and J lost 5, with 22 bases in between.

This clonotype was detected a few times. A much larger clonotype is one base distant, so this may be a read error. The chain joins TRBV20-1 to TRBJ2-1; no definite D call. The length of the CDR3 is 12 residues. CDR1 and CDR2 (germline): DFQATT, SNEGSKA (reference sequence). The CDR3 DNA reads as TGCAGTGCTAGAGATGAGTTGAATGAGCCGTTCTTC. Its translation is CSARDELNEPFF.

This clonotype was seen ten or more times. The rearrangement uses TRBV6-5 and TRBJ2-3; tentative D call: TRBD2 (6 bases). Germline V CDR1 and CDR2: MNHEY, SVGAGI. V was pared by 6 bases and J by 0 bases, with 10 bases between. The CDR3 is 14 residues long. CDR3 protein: CASRKAGSTDTQYF. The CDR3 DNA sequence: TGTGCCAGCAGAAAAGCGGGCAGCACAGATACGCAGTATTTT.

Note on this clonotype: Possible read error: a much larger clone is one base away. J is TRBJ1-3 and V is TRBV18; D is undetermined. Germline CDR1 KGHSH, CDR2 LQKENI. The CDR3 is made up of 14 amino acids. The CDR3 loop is CASSPGNSGNTVYF. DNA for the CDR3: TGTGCCAGCTCACCGGGTAACTCTGGAAACACCGTATATTTT.

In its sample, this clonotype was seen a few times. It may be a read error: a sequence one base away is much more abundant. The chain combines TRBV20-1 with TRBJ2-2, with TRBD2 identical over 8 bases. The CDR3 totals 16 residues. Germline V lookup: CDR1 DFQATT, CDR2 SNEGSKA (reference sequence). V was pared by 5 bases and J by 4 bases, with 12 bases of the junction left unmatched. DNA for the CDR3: TGCAGTGCTTCCTCCTTGACTAGCGTGACCACCGGGGAGCTGTTTTTT. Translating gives CSASSLTSVTTGELFF.

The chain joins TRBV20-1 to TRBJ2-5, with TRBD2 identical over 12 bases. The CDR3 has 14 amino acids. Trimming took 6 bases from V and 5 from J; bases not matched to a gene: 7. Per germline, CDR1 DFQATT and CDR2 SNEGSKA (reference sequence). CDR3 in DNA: TGCAGTGCCCCGGAGACTAGCGGGAGCGAGACCCAGTACTTC. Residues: CSAPETSGSETQYF.

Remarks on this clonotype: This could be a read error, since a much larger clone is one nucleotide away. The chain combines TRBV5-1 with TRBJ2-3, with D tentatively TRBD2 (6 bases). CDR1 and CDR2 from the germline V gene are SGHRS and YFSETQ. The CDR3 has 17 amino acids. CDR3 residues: CASSLGVAETFTDAQYF. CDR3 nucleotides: TGCGCCAGCAGCTTGGGAGTAGCGGAAACCTTCACAGATGCGCAGTATTTT.

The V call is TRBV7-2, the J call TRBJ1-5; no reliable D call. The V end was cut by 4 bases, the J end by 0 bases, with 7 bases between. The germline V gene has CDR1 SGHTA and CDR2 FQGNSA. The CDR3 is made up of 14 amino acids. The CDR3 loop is CASSSTYSNQPQHF. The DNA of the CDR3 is TGTGCCAGCAGCTCCACTTATAGCAATCAGCCCCAGCATTTT.